This T cell receptor (beta chain) was recovered during a study of T cell responses to AZD1222 COVID-19 vaccine. Profiled with immunoSEQ multiplex PCR; TCRdb holds only in-frame clones, not every one. The sample carries 130,000 to 150,000 clones, more than 75% recorded once. V lost 6 bases, J lost 5 bases, and 19 bases lay in between. This CDR3 is 15 amino acids long. Looked up from germline, CDR1 is SNHLY and CDR2 is FYNNEI. The material was peripheral blood, obtained 28 days after the second AZD1222 dose. The TCR comes from an adult who received the AZD1222 COVID-19 vaccine. The genes are TRBV2 and TRBJ1-2, with TRBD1 as a possible D gene (6 bases). The CDR3 protein is CASSNTGTSSYGYTF. CDR3 DNA sequence: TGTGCCAGCAGCAACACAGGGACATCATCATATGGCTACACCTTC. The whole variable domain, remainder taken from reference TRBV2 and TRBJ1-2, is EPEVTQTPSHQVTQMGQEVILRCVPISNHLYFYWYRQILGQKVEFLVSFYNNEISEKSEIFDDQFSVERPDGSNFTLKIRSTKLEDSAMYFCASSNTGTSSYGYTFGSGTRLTVV.